This T cell receptor (beta chain) was retrieved from a study of CD8+ T cells in alopecia areata (dated by TCRdb to the late 2010s). Describing the broader study: The treated patients took part in an open-label pilot trial in which moderate-to-severe alopecia areata was treated with oral tofacitinib at 5 to 10 mg twice daily. Tofacitinib was administered for 6 to 18 months, and 6 months of follow-up off drug were then conducted to assess delayed response and recurrence. In both human patients and the C3H/HeJ mouse model, the study applied high-throughput TCRbeta sequencing to look at T cell clonal expansion in alopecia areata. On the human side, TCRbeta sequencing was run on scalp tissue and on sorted CD4+ and CD8+ peripheral blood T cells from healthy controls and from alopecia areata patients with either patchy or totalis/universalis disease. Biopsies were taken from tofacitinib-treated patients at baseline and at 4 and 24 weeks of treatment, and a later scalp biopsy was taken in several of the tofacitinib-treated patients. Scalp clonality was compared across normal scalp (n=4), patchy alopecia areata scalp (n=8), and alopecia totalis/universalis scalp (n=8). The RNA source kit depended on sample type: the PAXgene miRNA kit for fixed scalp, the miRNeasy kit for PBMCs, and the RNeasy kit for mouse skin. TCRbeta CDR3 regions were amplified by immunoSEQ multiplex PCR with 35 Vbeta forward and 13 Jbeta reverse primers. Study-wide conclusions, independent of this receptor: Compared with mice, TCR sequences shared between patients were less clear, possibly partly because of HLA diversity across the patient population. Compared with normal scalp, lesional scalp had higher clonality and more expanded CD8+ clones, particularly in alopecia totalis/universalis, a pattern that suggests antigenic drive. Unlike mouse skin, which is dominated by gammadelta T cells, normal human skin has resident alphabeta T cells that are also sequenced, and this complicates analysis of the scalp TCR repertoire.

CDR1 and CDR2, per the germline V gene (reference sequence), are GTSNPN and SVGIG. V was cut back by 3 bases and J by 4 bases, leaving a gap of 12 bases between them. Taken from cysteine to phenylalanine, the CDR3 has 13 residues. CDR3 DNA only is kept here, 39 bases in frame from base 1. The library was prepared using the immunoSEQ multiplex PCR assay. To provide template for TCR sequencing, every sample had RNA extracted and reverse transcribed into cDNA. SuperScript III was used for first-strand cDNA synthesis, primed with a 2:1 mix of oligo-dT and random hexamers. Amplification bias was assessed with a synthetic immune receptor repertoire, and residual bias was removed computationally. In the paper's pipeline: Raw reads were preprocessed to remove errors, and CDR3 was defined by IMGT conventions from the conserved cysteine to phenylalanine. Clonality was computed by normalizing Shannon entropy by log2 of the number of productive unique TCRs and subtracting the result from 1. CD4 or CD8 identity of scalp clones was inferred by cross-referencing scalp TCRbeta sequences with sorted blood CD4 and CD8 repertoires. Drawn from immuneACCESS, this table holds only the in-frame rearrangements with V and J called that TCRdb kept. Clones are partly lost; checked studies trace under half to an unresolved V gene and leave the rest unexplained. The V and J calls and clone size were taken over from that table, and D and trimming were inferred from the DNA. The sample table holds 110,000 or so clones, of which approximately 38% were seen once. The ten top clones hold 3.1% of the sample.

From alopecia areata patients, peripheral blood was collected along with lesional scalp punch biopsies. PBMCs were isolated by density centrifugation and stained for CD3, CD4 and CD8, and CD4+ and CD8+ T cells were sorted on a FACSAria. As for this clone: Its cognate antigen has yet to be identified. No qualities accompany the bases; no much larger clone lies one base away.

Sequenced input: CD4+ T cells sorted from blood. The V and J genes are TRBV30 and TRBJ1-2; the D gene is possibly TRBD1, with 6 bases matching. This TCR derives from a human donor with alopecia areata. The CDR3: CAWREDRPYGYTF. The base sequence is TGTGCCTGGAGGGAGGACAGACCCTATGGCTACACCTTC.